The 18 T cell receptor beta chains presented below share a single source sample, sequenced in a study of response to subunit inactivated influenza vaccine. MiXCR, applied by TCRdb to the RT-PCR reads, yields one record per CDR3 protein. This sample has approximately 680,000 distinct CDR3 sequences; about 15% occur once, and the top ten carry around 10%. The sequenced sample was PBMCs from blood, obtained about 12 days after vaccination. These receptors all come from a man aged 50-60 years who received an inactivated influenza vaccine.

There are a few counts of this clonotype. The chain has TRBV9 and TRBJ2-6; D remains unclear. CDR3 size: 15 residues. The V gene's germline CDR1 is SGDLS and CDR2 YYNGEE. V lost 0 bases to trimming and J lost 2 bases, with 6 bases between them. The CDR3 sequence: CASSVVSAGANVLTF. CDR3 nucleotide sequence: TGTGCCAGCAGCGTAGTTTCGGCTGGGGCCAACGTCCTGACTTTC.

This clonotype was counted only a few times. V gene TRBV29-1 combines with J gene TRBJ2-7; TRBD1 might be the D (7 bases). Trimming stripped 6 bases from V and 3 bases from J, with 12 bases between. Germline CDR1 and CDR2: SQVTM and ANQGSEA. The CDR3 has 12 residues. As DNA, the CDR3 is TGCAGCGTGCGGGGACAGTACTACGAGCAGTACTTC. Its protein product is CSVRGQYYEQYF.

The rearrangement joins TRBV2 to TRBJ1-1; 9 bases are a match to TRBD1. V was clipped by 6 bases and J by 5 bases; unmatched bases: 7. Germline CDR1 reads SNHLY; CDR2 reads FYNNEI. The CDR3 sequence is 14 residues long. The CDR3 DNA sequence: TGTGCCAGCAGACTCCGAGGACAGGGGACTGAAGCTTTCTTT. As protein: CASRLRGQGTEAFF.

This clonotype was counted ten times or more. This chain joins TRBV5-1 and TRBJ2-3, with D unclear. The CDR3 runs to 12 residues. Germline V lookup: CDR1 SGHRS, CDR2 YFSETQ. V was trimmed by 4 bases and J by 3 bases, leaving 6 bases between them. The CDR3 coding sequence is TGCGCCAGCAGCGAAACGACAGATACGCAGTATTTT. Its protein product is CASSETTDTQYF.

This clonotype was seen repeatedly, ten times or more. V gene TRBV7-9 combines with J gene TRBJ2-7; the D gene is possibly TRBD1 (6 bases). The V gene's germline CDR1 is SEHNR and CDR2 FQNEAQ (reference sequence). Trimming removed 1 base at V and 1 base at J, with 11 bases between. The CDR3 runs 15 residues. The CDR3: CASSLGQGRSYEQYF. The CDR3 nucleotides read TGTGCCAGCAGCTTAGGGCAGGGGCGTTCCTACGAGCAGTACTTC.

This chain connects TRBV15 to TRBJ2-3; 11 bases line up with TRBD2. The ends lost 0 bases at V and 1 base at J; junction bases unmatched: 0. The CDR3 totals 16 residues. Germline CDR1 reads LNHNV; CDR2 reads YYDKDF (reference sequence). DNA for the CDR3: TGTGCCACCAGCAGAGAGACTAGCGGGGGCACAGATACGCAGTATTTT. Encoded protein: CATSRETSGGTDTQYF.

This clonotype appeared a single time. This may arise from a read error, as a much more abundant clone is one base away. CDR3 bases: TGTGCCAGCAGCAAGTACCAAGAGACCCAGTACTTC. Its protein product is CASSKYQETQYF. This chain connects TRBV7-2 to TRBJ2-5; D ambiguous. Germline V gene lookup returns CDR1 SGHTA and CDR2 FQGNSA. V was clipped by 5 bases and J by 0 bases, with 4 bases between them. The CDR3 consists of 12 residues.

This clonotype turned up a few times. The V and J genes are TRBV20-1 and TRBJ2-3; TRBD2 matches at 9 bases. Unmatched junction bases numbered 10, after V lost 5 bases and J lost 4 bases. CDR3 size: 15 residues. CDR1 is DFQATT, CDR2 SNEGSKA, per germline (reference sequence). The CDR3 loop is CSAPLAGLPADTQYF. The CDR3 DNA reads TGCAGTGCTCCCCTAGCGGGGCTACCCGCAGATACGCAGTATTTT.

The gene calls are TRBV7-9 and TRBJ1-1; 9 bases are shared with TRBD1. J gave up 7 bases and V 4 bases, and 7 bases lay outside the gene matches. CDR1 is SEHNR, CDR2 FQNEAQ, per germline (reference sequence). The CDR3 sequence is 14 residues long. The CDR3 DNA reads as TGTGCCAGCAGCTCCTACGACAGGGGGATTGAAGCTTTCTTT. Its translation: CASSSYDRGIEAFF.

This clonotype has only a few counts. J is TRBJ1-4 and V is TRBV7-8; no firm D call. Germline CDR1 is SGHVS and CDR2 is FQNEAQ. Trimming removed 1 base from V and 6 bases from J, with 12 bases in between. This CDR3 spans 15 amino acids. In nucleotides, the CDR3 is TGTGCCAGCAGCTTAGTGGCAGGAGGAGATGAAAAACTGTTTTTT. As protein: CASSLVAGGDEKLFF.

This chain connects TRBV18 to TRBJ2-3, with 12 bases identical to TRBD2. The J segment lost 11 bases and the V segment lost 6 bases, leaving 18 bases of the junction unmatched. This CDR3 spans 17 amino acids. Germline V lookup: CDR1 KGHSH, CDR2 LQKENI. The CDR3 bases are TGTGCCAGCTCTCCCAGGACTAGCGGGGCTATCCCCCCCCAGCAGTATTTT. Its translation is CASSPRTSGAIPPQQYF.

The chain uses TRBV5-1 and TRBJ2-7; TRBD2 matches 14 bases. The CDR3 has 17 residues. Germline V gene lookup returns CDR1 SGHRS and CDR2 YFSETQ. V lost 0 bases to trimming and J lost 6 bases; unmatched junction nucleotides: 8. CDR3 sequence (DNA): TGCGCCAGCAGCTTGGGTCCCGGACTAGCGGGAGGAGGCGAGCAGTACTTC. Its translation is CASSLGPGLAGGGEQYF.

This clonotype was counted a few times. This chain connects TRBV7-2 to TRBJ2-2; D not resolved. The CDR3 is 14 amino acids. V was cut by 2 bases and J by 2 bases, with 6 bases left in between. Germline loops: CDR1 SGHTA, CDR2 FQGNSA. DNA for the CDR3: TGTGCCAGCAGCTTAAAGTCCAACACCGGGGAGCTGTTTTTT. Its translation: CASSLKSNTGELFF.

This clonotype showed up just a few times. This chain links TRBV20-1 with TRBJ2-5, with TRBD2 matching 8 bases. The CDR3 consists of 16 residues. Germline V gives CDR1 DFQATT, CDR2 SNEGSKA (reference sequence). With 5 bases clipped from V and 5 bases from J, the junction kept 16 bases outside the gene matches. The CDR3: CSAPPARAGARETQYF. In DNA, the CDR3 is TGCAGTGCTCCCCCGGCCCGAGCGGGGGCAAGGGAGACCCAGTACTTC.

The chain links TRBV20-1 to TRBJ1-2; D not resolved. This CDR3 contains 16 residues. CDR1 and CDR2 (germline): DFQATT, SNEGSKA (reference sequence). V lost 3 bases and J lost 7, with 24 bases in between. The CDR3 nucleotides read TGCAGTGCTAGCCGCCTTGGGGTCTCAGCTGCCTTTGGCTACACCTTC. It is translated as CSASRLGVSAAFGYTF.

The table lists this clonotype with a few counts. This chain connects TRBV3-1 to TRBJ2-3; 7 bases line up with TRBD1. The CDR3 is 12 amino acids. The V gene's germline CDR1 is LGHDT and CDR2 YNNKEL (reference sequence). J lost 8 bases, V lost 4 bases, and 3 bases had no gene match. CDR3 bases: TGTGCCAGCAGCCCCCCAGGGGGTACGCAGTATTTT. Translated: CASSPPGGTQYF.

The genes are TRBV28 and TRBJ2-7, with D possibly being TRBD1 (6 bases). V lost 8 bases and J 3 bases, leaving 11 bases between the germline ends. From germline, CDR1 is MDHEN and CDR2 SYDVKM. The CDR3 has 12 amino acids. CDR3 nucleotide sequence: TGTGCCAGCGAGATCAGGGGCTACGAGCAGTACTTC. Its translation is CASEIRGYEQYF.

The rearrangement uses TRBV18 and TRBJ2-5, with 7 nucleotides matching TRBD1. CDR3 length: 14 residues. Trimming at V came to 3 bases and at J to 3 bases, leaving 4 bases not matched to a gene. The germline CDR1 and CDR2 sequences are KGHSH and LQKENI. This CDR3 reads CASSPPGGKETQYF. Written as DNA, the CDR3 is TGTGCCAGCTCACCGCCAGGGGGTAAAGAGACCCAGTACTTC.